This T cell receptor (beta chain) was profiled in a study of T cells in localized non-small cell lung cancer (dated by TCRdb to the early 2020s). For the wider study: The study analyzed T cell repertoires of about 230 early-stage NSCLC patients, comparing tumors and uninvolved tumor-adjacent lungs. The cohort was made up of a few hundred treatment-naive NSCLC patients whose localized lung tumors had been resected. The mean age of the NSCLC patients was under 70 years, with 130 or so men and nearly 110 women. Results and caveats for the whole study, not just this receptor: Because multi-region sequencing of the tumors was not done, intratumor heterogeneity could not be ruled out. The highest T cell clonality was observed in uninvolved tumor-adjacent lung, where clonality exceeded that of tumor, suggesting that antigenic responses were more focused in uninvolved tumor-adjacent lung. Higher T cell density in blood was associated with longer overall survival, whereas higher clonality in adjacent lung was associated with shorter survival. Because the study design was exploratory, TCR variables were selected using unadjusted p-values without false-discovery rate correction. A median of 57 of the top 100 tumor clones turned up in the paired uninvolved adjacent lung, and some 28 of those clones also ranked among the top 100 of that same adjacent lung.

Concerning this clone: Its antigen is currently not known. No base qualities exist here, and no much larger clone lies one base off it.

At diagnosis, peripheral blood, uninvolved tumor-adjacent lung and tumor were collected and stored as a combination of fresh-frozen and FFPE material. For TCR repertoire profiling, blood samples were analyzed in the form of peripheral blood mononuclear cells. The CDR3 holds 14 amino acids from the cysteine to the phenylalanine. The only DNA kept is the CDR3, 42 bases in frame from the first base. V and J are trimmed by 5 bases and 6 bases, and the gene matches miss 4 bases of the junction. CDR1 and CDR2 are read off the germline V gene as SGHVS and FNYEAQ. TCR beta CDR3 regions were sequenced from DNA using the immunoSEQ Assay. On the study's bioinformatics: T cell density was computed as TCR beta template counts normalized to usable DNA estimated by amplifying housekeeping genes. Richness was estimated using the preseqR package, with extrapolation to 400,000 templates for PBMC samples and to 120,000 templates for tissue samples. Clonality was defined by subtracting Pielou's evenness from one. To identify tissue-enriched TCRs, differential abundance testing was run on productive amino-acid clonotypes with a minimum total count of 5 and an alpha of 0.1. The Jaccard Index and the Morisita Overlap Index were used to quantify repertoire overlap between compartments. GLIPH grouped TCR beta CDR3s together with public tetramer-defined viral CDR3s, and a viral motif had to include at least three viral sequences and also show V-gene enrichment. Here the immuneACCESS table is served through TCRdb, limited to in-frame sequences with V and J called. Missing clones are a known gap in these copies; in checked studies unresolved V genes cover under half, and the rest lacks a known reason. D and trimming were read from the DNA, whereas the V and J calls and clone size are those reported in that table. The sample has about 15,000 clones on record, approximately 84% of them singletons. Around 4% of the sample belongs to the ten largest clones.

This receptor was obtained from a female donor older than 55 with stage I squamous cell lung carcinoma. This receptor chain uses TRBV7-6 and TRBJ2-3, with 11 bases in between that match TRBD2. The material was peripheral blood, obtained before any cancer treatment. The CDR3 region reads CASSARLAGDTQYF. The DNA sequence is as follows: TGTGCCAGCAGCGCTAGACTAGCGGGGGATACGCAGTATTTT.